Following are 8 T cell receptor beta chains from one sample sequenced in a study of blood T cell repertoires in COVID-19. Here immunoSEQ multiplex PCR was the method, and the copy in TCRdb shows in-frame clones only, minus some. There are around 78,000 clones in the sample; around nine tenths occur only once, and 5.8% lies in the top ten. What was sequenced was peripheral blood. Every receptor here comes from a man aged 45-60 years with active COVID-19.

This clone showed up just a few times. CDR3 amino acids: CASSWLKPGLASNEQFF. The CDR3 DNA reads TGTGCCAGCAGCTGGCTTAAACCGGGACTAGCTTCCAATGAGCAGTTCTTC. The chain couples TRBV7-9 to TRBJ2-1; 9 bases align to TRBD2. V was clipped by 4 bases and J by 6 bases; unmatched bases: 13. The CDR3 spans 17 residues. Germline V gene lookup returns CDR1 SEHNR and CDR2 FQNEAQ (reference sequence). The full variable domain, rest sourced from reference TRBV7-9 and TRBJ2-1, is DTGVSQNPRHKITKRGQNVTFRCDPISEHNRLYWYRQTLGQGPEFLTYFQNEAQLEKSRLLSDRFSAERPKGSFSTLEIQRTEQGDSAMYLCASSWLKPGLASNEQFFGPGTRLTVL.

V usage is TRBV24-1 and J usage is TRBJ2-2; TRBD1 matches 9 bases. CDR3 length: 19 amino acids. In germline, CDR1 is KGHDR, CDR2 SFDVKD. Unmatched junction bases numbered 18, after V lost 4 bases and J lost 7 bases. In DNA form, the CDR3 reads TGTGCCACCAGTGACCTAAAGCCGGCCGGGACAGGGTATCTCGGGGAGCTGTTTTTT. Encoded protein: CATSDLKPAGTGYLGELFF.

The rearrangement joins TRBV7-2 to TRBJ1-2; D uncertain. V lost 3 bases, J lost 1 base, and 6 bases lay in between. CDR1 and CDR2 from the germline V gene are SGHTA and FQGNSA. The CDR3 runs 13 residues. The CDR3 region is CASSFEVNYGYTF. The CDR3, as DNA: TGTGCCAGCAGCTTTGAGGTTAACTATGGCTACACCTTC.

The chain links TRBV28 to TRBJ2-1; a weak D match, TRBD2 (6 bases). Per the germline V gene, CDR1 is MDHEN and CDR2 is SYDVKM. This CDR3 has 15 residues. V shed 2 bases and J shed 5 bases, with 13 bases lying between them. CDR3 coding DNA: TGTGCCAGCAGTTTAACGAGAACTAGCCACAATGAGCAGTTCTTC. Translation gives CASSLTRTSHNEQFF.

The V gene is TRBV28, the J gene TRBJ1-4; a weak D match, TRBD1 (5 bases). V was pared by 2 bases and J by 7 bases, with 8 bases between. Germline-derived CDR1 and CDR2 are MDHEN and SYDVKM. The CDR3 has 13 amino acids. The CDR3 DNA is TGTGCCAGCAGTTTAGCAGGGATTGAAAAACTGTTTTTT. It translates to CASSLAGIEKLFF.

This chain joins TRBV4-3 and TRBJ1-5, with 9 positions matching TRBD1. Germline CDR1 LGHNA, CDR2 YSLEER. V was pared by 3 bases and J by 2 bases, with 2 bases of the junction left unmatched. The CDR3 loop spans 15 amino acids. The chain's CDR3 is CASSQWTGGNQPQHF. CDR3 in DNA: TGCGCCAGCAGCCAGTGGACAGGGGGCAATCAGCCCCAGCATTTT.

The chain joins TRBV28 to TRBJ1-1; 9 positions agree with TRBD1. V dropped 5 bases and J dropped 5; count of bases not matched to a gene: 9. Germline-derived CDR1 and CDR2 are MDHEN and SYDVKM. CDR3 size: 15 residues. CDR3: CASSPTGTGRTEAFF. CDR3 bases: TGTGCCAGCAGTCCCACCGGGACAGGGAGAACTGAAGCTTTCTTT. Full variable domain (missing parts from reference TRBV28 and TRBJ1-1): DVKVTQSSRYLVKRTGEKVFLECVQDMDHENMFWYRQDPGLGLRLIYFSYDVKMKEKGDIPEGYSVSREKKERFSLILESASTNQTSMYLCASSPTGTGRTEAFFGQGTRLTVV.

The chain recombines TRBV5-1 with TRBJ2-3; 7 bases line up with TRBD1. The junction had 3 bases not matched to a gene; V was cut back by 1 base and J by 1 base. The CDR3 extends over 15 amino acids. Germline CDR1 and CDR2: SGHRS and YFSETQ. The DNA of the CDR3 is TGCGCCAGCAGCTTGATAGGGGGCGGCACAGATACGCAGTATTTT. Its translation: CASSLIGGGTDTQYF. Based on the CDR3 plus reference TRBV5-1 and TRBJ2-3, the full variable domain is KAGVTQTPRYLIKTRGQQVTLSCSPISGHRSVSWYQQTPGQGLQFLFEYFSETQRNKGNFPGRFSGRQFSNSRSEMNVSTLELGDSALYLCASSLIGGGTDTQYFGPGTRLTVL.